This is a list of T cell receptor beta chains from one sample in a study of blood T cell repertoires in COVID-19. Data came from immunoSEQ multiplex PCR; TCRdb stores just in-frame clones and leaves some out. The sample carries roughly 26,000 clones, 80% to 95% recorded once. Sequencing was performed on peripheral blood. The origin of the receptors is a human donor in a cohort sampled during active COVID-19. CDR3s include the opening cysteine and the closing phenylalanine or tryptophan. A D gene is named only where the DNA matches it firmly. Some rows have no size entry. The others give once, few or many, or a class for an expanded clone.

once	14	TRBJ2-5	TRBV7-3	.	TGTGCCAGCAGTCCTACAGGTGCCCAAGAGACCCAGTACTTC	CASSPTGAQETQYF
once	15	TRBJ2-3	TRBV19	.	TGTGCCAGTAGTATAGTGGACAGTCTCACAGATACGCAGTATTTT	CASSIVDSLTDTQYF
once	18	TRBJ2-2	TRBV9	.	TGTGCCAGCAGCGTAGCTCAGGGGCTGTTCGCGAACACCGGGGAGCTGTTTTTT	CASSVAQGLFANTGELFF
few	14	TRBJ2-7	TRBV2	.	TGTGCCAGCAGTGCTGGGGGGGCCTATTACGAGCAGTACTTC	CASSAGGAYYEQYF
.	14	TRBJ1-6	TRBV7-9	TRBD1	TGTGCCAGCAGCCAACAGGGGATTTATTCACCCCTCCACTTT	CASSQQGIYSPLHF
.	15	TRBJ2-3	TRBV20-1	TRBD2	TGCAGTGCTAGTATAGCGGGGGCCTACACAGATACGCAGTATTTT	CSASIAGAYTDTQYF
.	16	TRBJ2-5	TRBV5-5	TRBD1	TGTGCCAGCAGCCAAGGGACAGGGGGTTCGCAAGAGACCCAGTACTTC	CASSQGTGGSQETQYF
few	15	TRBJ1-1	TRBV6-5	.	TGTGCCAGCAGTTACTCGGGGCAGTTGAACACTGAAGCTTTCTTT	CASSYSGQLNTEAFF
.	15	TRBJ1-2	TRBV6-1	.	TGTGCCAGCAGTGATCCCAGGGAAGGGTCCTATGGCTACACCTTC	CASSDPREGSYGYTF
.	12	TRBJ1-2	TRBV29-1	.	TGCAGCGTTGACAGGGTGGGGGGTGGCTACACCTTC	CSVDRVGGGYTF